Listed below are T cell receptor beta chains from one sample, sequenced in a study of PD-1 blockade in classical Hodgkin lymphoma. Method: immunoSEQ multiplex PCR; TCRdb's copy keeps in-frame clones and lacks some. The sample shows roughly 30,000 clones, about 89% of them seen only once. The specimen was CD4+ T cells from blood. These receptors were collected from a human donor with classical Hodgkin lymphoma. Both conserved end residues are part of each CDR3. D genes are given only for firm matches. The size of a clone is reported for some rows only, either as once, few or many, or as a class for expanded clones.

J gene,clone size,V gene,D gene,CDR3 DNA,CDR3 protein
TRBJ2-7,NA,TRBV29-1,NA,TGCAGCGTTGAATTAGGAGGGTCCGAGCAGTACTTC,CSVELGGSEQYF
TRBJ2-5,NA,TRBV2,TRBD1,TGTGCCAGCAGCGACCCCGGGACAGCCGAGACCCAGTACTTC,CASSDPGTAETQYF
TRBJ2-7,NA,TRBV5-4,TRBD2,TGTGCCAGCAGCTTGGTAGGACTAGGCTCCTACGAGCAGTACTTC,CASSLVGLGSYEQYF
TRBJ2-3,NA,TRBV7-2,TRBD2,TGTGCCAGCAGCCAACGGCGTGGACTAGCGGCAGATACGCAGTATTTT,CASSQRRGLAADTQYF
TRBJ1-5,NA,TRBV7-2,NA,TGTGCCAGCAGCTTAGCGCTAGGGGGAGCTCAGCCCCAGCATTTT,CASSLALGGAQPQHF
TRBJ1-5,few,TRBV7-9,TRBD1,TGTGCCAGCAGCCGGGACAGAACCGATCAGCCCCAGCATTTT,CASSRDRTDQPQHF
TRBJ1-5,NA,TRBV7-9,NA,TGTGCCAGCAGCACGACGGTTGATCAGCCCCAGCATTTT,CASSTTVDQPQHF
TRBJ2-1,NA,TRBV5-1,NA,TGCGCCAGTTATGCGCGGGTCGACAATGAGCAGTTCTTC,CASYARVDNEQFF
TRBJ2-2,NA,TRBV7-2,NA,TGTGCCAGCAGCTTACAGGTCGAGACCGGGGAGCTGTTTTTT,CASSLQVETGELFF
TRBJ1-2,NA,TRBV2,TRBD1,TGTGCCAGCAGTGACGACAGGGGGCTTTTTTATGGCTACACCTTC,CASSDDRGLFYGYTF
TRBJ2-6,NA,TRBV7-2,NA,TGTGCCAGCAGCCTCGGGCCTACCGGGGCCAACGTCCTGACTTTC,CASSLGPTGANVLTF
TRBJ1-3,few,TRBV6-5,NA,TGTGCCAGCAGTGACGACGGCCTTCGAAACACCATATATTTT,CASSDDGLRNTIYF
TRBJ2-2,NA,TRBV7-3,NA,TGTGCCAGCAGCCCCCGACAACGGACCGGGGAGCTGTTTTTT,CASSPRQRTGELFF
TRBJ1-2,NA,TRBV28,TRBD1,TGTGCCAGCAGTGACTGGGACAGGGGTTGGGTTAGGTATGGCTACACCTTC,CASSDWDRGWVRYGYTF
TRBJ2-3,NA,TRBV7-3,TRBD2,TGTGCCAGCAGCTTATCATCTAGCGGGCACTCGGCGCAGTATTTT,CASSLSSSGHSAQYF
TRBJ2-7,NA,TRBV19,TRBD1,TGTGCCAGTAGTCATACCGGGACAGGGGGCTACGAGCAGTACTTC,CASSHTGTGGYEQYF
TRBJ2-1,once,TRBV28,TRBD2,TGTGCCAGCAGTCAGACTAGCGGGAGGGGAAATGAGCAGTTCTTC,CASSQTSGRGNEQFF
TRBJ1-4,NA,TRBV28,NA,TGTGCCAGCAGTCCCCCTCTAGGGCAGAGGGAAAAACTGTTTTTT,CASSPPLGQREKLFF
TRBJ2-7,once,TRBV28,NA,TGTGCCACCTCCACGGACAGAGACTACGAGCAGTACTTC,CATSTDRDYEQYF
TRBJ1-6,few,TRBV2,TRBD1,TGTGCCAGCAGACGAGGGAGACAGGGTAGTTCACCCCTCCACTTT,CASRRGRQGSSPLHF
TRBJ2-1,NA,TRBV5-1,NA,TGCGCCAGCAGCTTCACGTCCGGCGGGGAGCAGTTCTTC,CASSFTSGGEQFF
TRBJ2-2,NA,TRBV30,TRBD2,TGTGCCTGGAGGCCACTAGCGGTACCCACCGGGGAGCTGTTTTTT,CAWRPLAVPTGELFF
TRBJ2-3,NA,TRBV9,NA,TGTGCCAGCAGCGCTAGCGCACCCAAAAGCACAGATACGCAGTATTTT,CASSASAPKSTDTQYF
TRBJ1-6,NA,TRBV2,TRBD1,TGTGCCAGCAGTCTCGCTCGGGACAGGAGCTCCTATAATTCACCCCTCCACTTT,CASSLARDRSSYNSPLHF
TRBJ2-5,NA,TRBV15,NA,TGTGCCACCAGCAGAAACCAAGAGACCCAGTACTTC,CATSRNQETQYF
TRBJ2-3,NA,TRBV30,NA,TGTGCCTGGAGCCGAGATACGCAGTATTTT,CAWSRDTQYF
TRBJ1-2,NA,TRBV2,NA,TGTGCCAGCAGTGACGTGGGGGAAAGCGGCTACACCTTC,CASSDVGESGYTF
TRBJ2-2,once,TRBV6-1,NA,TGTGCCAGCACCACCCAGGGATTTAACACCGGGGAGCTGTTTTTT,CASTTQGFNTGELFF
TRBJ2-5,NA,TRBV5-1,NA,TGCGCCAGCAGCCCAGGACATTTCCAAGAGACCCAGTACTTC,CASSPGHFQETQYF
TRBJ1-2,NA,TRBV6-1,TRBD1,TGTGCCAGCAGTATATCCGGGACAGGGAATGGCTACACCTTC,CASSISGTGNGYTF
TRBJ1-3,few,TRBV28,NA,TGTGCCAGCAGTCCACCTCAGGGAAACACCATATATTTT,CASSPPQGNTIYF
TRBJ2-7,NA,TRBV2,NA,TGTGCCAGCAGTGACCTCTCCTACGAGCAGTACTTC,CASSDLSYEQYF
TRBJ1-1,NA,TRBV5-6,NA,TGTGCCAGCAGCTTGGCCGGCACCGTGAACACTGAAGCTTTCTTT,CASSLAGTVNTEAFF
TRBJ2-3,NA,TRBV19,NA,TGTGCCAGTAGTATAGATTCTAGTTCAGATACGCAGTATTTT,CASSIDSSSDTQYF
TRBJ2-3,NA,TRBV5-4,NA,TGTGCCAGCAGCTTGGACAGGGCAACAGATACGCAGTATTTT,CASSLDRATDTQYF
TRBJ2-1,NA,TRBV4-1,NA,TGCGCCAGCAGCCAAGGGGTTCTTTACAATGAGCAGTTCTTC,CASSQGVLYNEQFF
TRBJ2-1,NA,TRBV11-1,NA,TGTGCCAGCAGCTTAAATGTCAGGGAGCAGTTCTTC,CASSLNVREQFF
TRBJ2-7,NA,TRBV6-6,NA,TGTGCCAGCAGCTACGCTACTGGGGGCTTACCCTACGAGCAGTACTTC,CASSYATGGLPYEQYF
TRBJ1-3,few,TRBV9,TRBD1,TGTGCCAGCAGCGTCCGAGGGGGCAAAGGAGACACCATATATTTT,CASSVRGGKGDTIYF
TRBJ1-2,NA,TRBV25-1,NA,TGTGCCAGCAGTGAAAACCTATACTATGGCTACACCTTC,CASSENLYYGYTF